The 20 T cell receptor beta chains reported below all come from one sample, sequenced in a study of metastatic and nonmetastatic thyroid tumors. TCRdb redid the clone calls on the PCR reads using MiXCR. The table includes over 30,000 clones, 20% to 25% detected once. Until they underwent thyroid surgery, no patient had received any treatment. Sequencing was carried out using tumor tissue. All receptors derive from a male donor with papillary thyroid cancer or a benign thyroid nodule (not recorded which). Some clones in this sample may be carry-over from other donors' samples.

A word on this clone: Germline is not matched at one junction end, which may reflect a read error. The chain joins TRBV28 to TRBJ2-6, with 7 positions matching TRBD1. CDR3 length: 14 amino acids. Germline-derived CDR1 and CDR2 are MDHEN and SYDVKM. This CDR3 is CSSRGGSGSNVLTF. CDR3 bases: TGTTCCAGCAGAGGGGGCTCTGGGTCCAACGTCCTGACTTTC. The complete variable domain, with remaining parts taken from reference TRBV28 and TRBJ2-6, reads DVKVTQSSRYLVKRTGEKVFLECVQDMDHENMFWYRQDPGLGLRLIYFSYDVKMKEKGDIPEGYSVSREKKERFSLILESASTNQTSMYLCSSRGGSGSNVLTFGAGSRLTVL.

The chain links TRBV11-3 to TRBJ1-1; D perhaps matches TRBD1 (5 bases). The CDR3 totals 14 residues. Germline CDR1 reads SGHNT; CDR2 reads YENEEA. Trimming shortened V by 2 bases and J by 11 bases, and 18 bases separated the two germline ends. The CDR3 here is CASSLSRFSGDAFF. The DNA of the CDR3 is TGTGCCAGCAGCTTAAGCCGGTTTTCCGGGGACGCTTTCTTT.

This clone was recorded many times. This chain connects TRBV15 to TRBJ2-3; 8 nucleotides line up with TRBD1. The CDR3 is made up of 15 amino acids. Trimming cost V 0 bases and J 3 bases; bases outside gene matches: 2. The germline V gene has CDR1 LNHNV and CDR2 YYDKDF (reference sequence). The CDR3 sequence is CATSRDGQGTDTQYF. CDR3 sequence (DNA): TGTGCCACCAGCAGAGACGGACAGGGTACAGATACGCAGTATTTT.

This clone showed up just a few times. The chain joins TRBV6-7 to TRBJ2-2, with D unclear. TRBV6-7 carries the ORF label, with uncertain function. The ends were cut back, 5 bases at V and 9 bases at J, with 7 bases in the middle. CDR3 size: 11 residues. As DNA, the CDR3 is TGTGCCAGCAGTCCTCCCTGGGAGCTGTTTTTT. This gives the protein CASSPPWELFF.

CDR3 residues: CSARDDRDRVYGYTF. Written as DNA, the CDR3 is TGCAGTGCTAGAGACGACCGGGACAGGGTCTATGGCTACACCTTC. The chain employs TRBV20-1 and TRBJ1-2, with 9 bases fitting TRBD1. Germline trimming cut 0 bases from V and 4 bases from J; bases unmatched to any gene: 6. There are 15 residues in the CDR3. Germline V gives CDR1 DFQATT, CDR2 SNEGSKA (reference sequence).

The table lists this clone with a count of one. A much larger clone is a single base away; this may be a read error. The chain has TRBV4-2 and TRBJ2-3; tentatively, D is TRBD2 (5 bases). V was pared by 1 base and J by 5 bases, with 16 bases between. The CDR3 is 16 residues long. Germline V CDR1 and CDR2: LGHNA, YNFKEQ. As DNA, the CDR3 is TGTGCCAGCAGCCAAGTCGGGGTTATCGGACTAGATACGCAGTATTTT. Translated, it gives CASSQVGVIGLDTQYF.

The rearrangement uses TRBV5-1 and TRBJ2-1; TRBD2 agrees at 10 bases. V lost 6 bases and J lost 8; bases outside the gene matches: 11. The germline gives CDR1 SGHRS, CDR2 YFSETQ. The CDR3 is 15 amino acids. The DNA of the CDR3 is TGCGCCAGCATCTCTACTAGCGGGAAGTGGCATGAGCAGTTCTTC. Its protein is CASISTSGKWHEQFF.

This sequence joins TRBV9 and TRBJ2-3, with D perhaps matching TRBD2 (6 bases). CDR3 size: 16 residues. CDR1 and CDR2 from the germline V gene are SGDLS and YYNGEE. Between the trimmed V and J ends, which lost 0 bases and 3 bases, there was a span of 14 bases. This CDR3 is CASSVEYGRGTDTQYF. The CDR3 nucleotides read TGTGCCAGCAGCGTAGAATACGGGAGAGGAACAGATACGCAGTATTTT.

This clone was picked up a small number of times. One end of the junction varies from germline; a read error may be responsible. V is TRBV28 and J is TRBJ2-5, with D possibly matching TRBD2 (6 bases). CDR1 and CDR2 from the germline V gene are MDHEN and SYDVKM. The CDR3 spans 14 residues. CDR3 nucleotide sequence: TGTGCCAGCAGTTTAGGCGGGAATCAAGAGAACCAGTACTTC. Its protein is CASSLGGNQENQYF.

This clone was counted a few times. This rearrangement joins TRBV6-5 to TRBJ2-7, with 7 bases that match TRBD2. The CDR3 length is 18 residues. The ends lost 7 bases at V and 4 bases at J; junction bases unmatched: 22. Germline V gene lookup returns CDR1 MNHEY and CDR2 SVGAGI. CDR3 amino acids: CASISPPRWRLADYEQYF. In DNA, the CDR3 is TGTGCCAGCATCTCACCTCCAAGGTGGCGACTAGCCGATTACGAGCAGTACTTC.

The chain joins TRBV27 to TRBJ2-7, with D uncertain. This CDR3 is built from 16 residues. The V and J ends lost 7 bases and 2 bases respectively, with 21 bases between them. Germline V gene sequence: CDR1 MNHEY, CDR2 SMNVEV (reference sequence). CDR3 nucleotide sequence: TGTGCCAGCATCCCCAATAAGGTGGCAGCCCCCTACGAGCAGTACTTC. Amino acids: CASIPNKVAAPYEQYF.

This clone was recorded many times. The rearrangement links TRBV30 to TRBJ2-2; 16 bases are shared with TRBD2. The CDR3 is made up of 20 amino acids. The germline V gene encodes CDR1 GTSNPN and CDR2 SVGIG (reference sequence). V was clipped by 0 bases and J by 3 bases; unmatched bases: 10. The chain's CDR3 is CAWSVDPGLAGGPHTGELFF. The DNA of the CDR3 is TGTGCCTGGAGTGTTGACCCGGGACTAGCGGGAGGGCCACACACCGGGGAGCTGTTTTTT. Full variable domain (missing parts from reference TRBV30 and TRBJ2-2): SQTIHQWPATLVQPVGSPLSLECTVEGTSNPNLYWYRQAAGRGLQLLFYSVGIGQISSEVPQNLSASRPQDRQFILSSKKLLLSDSGFYLCAWSVDPGLAGGPHTGELFFGEGSRLTVL.

This clone was observed many times. This rearrangement joins TRBV7-9 to TRBJ1-1; perhaps TRBD1 as D (5 bases). The ends were cut back, 4 bases at V and 5 bases at J, with 11 bases in the middle. CDR1 is SEHNR and CDR2 is FQNEAQ in the germline V gene (reference sequence). This CDR3 is built from 13 residues. CDR3 DNA sequence: TGTGCCAGCAGCTCTCTCGGGGCTACTGAAGCTTTCTTT. It codes for CASSSLGATEAFF.

This rearrangement joins TRBV7-9 to TRBJ1-5; 9 nucleotides line up with TRBD1. The CDR3 extends over 14 amino acids. Germline CDR1 and CDR2: SEHNR and FQNEAQ (reference sequence). V was clipped by 6 bases and J by 4 bases; unmatched bases: 4. The CDR3 loop reads CASRRTGANQPQHF. CDR3 nucleotides: TGTGCCAGCAGACGGACAGGGGCAAATCAGCCCCAGCATTTT.

This clone has ten or more counts. The CDR3 loop reads CASSYGGRAEAFF. Here the CDR3 DNA reads TGTGCCAGCAGTTACGGGGGGAGGGCTGAAGCTTTCTTT. V and J are TRBV6-5 and TRBJ1-1, with a weak D call TRBD1 (5 bases). The germline V gene encodes CDR1 MNHEY and CDR2 SVGAGI. The CDR3 contains 13 residues. Trimming left V 2 bases short and J 6 bases short, with 10 bases between.

This clone was observed many times. This sequence may be a read error, since a much larger clone differs from it by one base. V and J are TRBV28 and TRBJ1-1, with 7 bases fitting TRBD1. Per the germline V gene, CDR1 is MDHEN and CDR2 is SYDVKM. The CDR3 totals 13 residues. For the CDR3, the DNA is TGTGCCAGCAGCCTACATAACAGGGGCAAAGCTTCCTTT. Translating gives CASSLHNRGKASF.

Of note for this clone: At one boundary the junction diverges from the germline segment, which might be a read error. The CDR3 loop reads CSARLSGPASNEQSF. The CDR3 nucleotides are TGCAGTGCTAGATTGTCGGGTCCCGCCAGCAATGAGCAGTCCTTC. This chain connects TRBV20-1 to TRBJ2-1; D not certain. The CDR3 runs to 15 residues. The germline gives CDR1 DFQATT, CDR2 SNEGSKA (reference sequence).

Concerning this clone itself: This may be a read error: a much more frequent sequence differs by one nucleotide. CDR3 DNA sequence: TGTGCCAGCAGCAACGGGGTCAATGAGCAGTTCTTC. It codes for CASSNGVNEQFF. This sequence joins TRBV5-6 and TRBJ2-1; D possibly corresponds to TRBD2 (5 bases). Germline lookup yields CDR1 SGHDT and CDR2 YYEEEE. V lost 4 bases to trimming and J lost 6 bases, with 8 bases between them. The CDR3 covers 12 residues.

The chain carries TRBV19 and TRBJ2-5, with 7 bases aligning to TRBD1. Losses at the gene ends were 6 bases for V and 1 base for J; bases not matched to a gene: 20. In germline, CDR1 is LNHDA, CDR2 SQIVND (reference sequence). The CDR3 spans 19 residues. DNA of the CDR3: TGTGCCAGTAGGAACATATCCCCACAGGGGCCAGAGGGCCAAGAGACCCAGTACTTC. Translation: CASRNISPQGPEGQETQYF.

This clone was seen ten or more times. The rearrangement links TRBV19 to TRBJ1-4; D is unresolved. CDR1 is LNHDA, CDR2 SQIVND, per germline (reference sequence). Trimming pared 5 bases from V and 8 bases from J, leaving 12 bases between. The CDR3 is 13 amino acids. The CDR3 loop reads CASSRQVQEKLFF. The CDR3 nucleotides read TGTGCCAGTAGTCGGCAGGTACAAGAAAAACTGTTTTTT.